The present T cell receptor beta chain was sequenced within a study of T cells after yellow fever vaccination. This clonotype was observed a handful of times. V lost 4 bases, J lost 1 base, and 17 bases lay in between. The CDR3 totals 16 residues. One entry per CDR3 protein results from TCRdb running MiXCR on the 5' RACE reads. There are some 550,000 distinct CDR3 sequences in the sample; 19% occur only once, and around 15% lies in the top ten. This TCR was recovered from a man aged 30-40 years who received the YFV17D yellow fever vaccine. Source: PBMCs, taken 15 days after the yellow fever booster vaccination. The chain couples TRBV12-3 or TRBV12-4 to TRBJ2-7; D not certain. The CDR3 DNA follows: TGTGCCAGCAGTTCAGGCCTCCTTGCCCTTTCCTACGAGCAGTACTTC. Encoded protein: CASSSGLLALSYEQYF.